This T cell receptor beta chain was retrieved from a study of neoadjuvant anti-PD-1 for oral cavity cancer. On the study more broadly: Before surgery, most patients got three to four biweekly 3 mg/kg nivolumab doses.

Measured with immunoSEQ multiplex PCR; TCRdb has only the in-frame clones, and not every one. The profile shows about 42,000 clones, 77% of them singletons. The time point here: after neoadjuvant nivolumab, at surgical resection. The patients had HPV-negative, locally advanced oral cavity squamous cell carcinoma. This CDR3 is 17 amino acids long. Trimming removed 4 bases from V and 2 bases from J; junction bases left unmatched: 11. Per the germline V gene, CDR1 is SGDLS and CDR2 is YYNGEE. Only one count was recorded for this clone. The source of this sequence is a person aged 35-79 years with oral cavity squamous cell carcinoma. This specimen consisted of PBMCs, obtained after nivolumab (anti-PD-1) treatment. V usage is TRBV9 and J usage is TRBJ2-2, with 7 bases that match TRBD2. CDR3 residues: CASSLHPAGVNTGELFF. Written as DNA, the CDR3 is TGTGCCAGCAGCCTACATCCGGCGGGAGTAAACACCGGGGAGCTGTTTTTT.